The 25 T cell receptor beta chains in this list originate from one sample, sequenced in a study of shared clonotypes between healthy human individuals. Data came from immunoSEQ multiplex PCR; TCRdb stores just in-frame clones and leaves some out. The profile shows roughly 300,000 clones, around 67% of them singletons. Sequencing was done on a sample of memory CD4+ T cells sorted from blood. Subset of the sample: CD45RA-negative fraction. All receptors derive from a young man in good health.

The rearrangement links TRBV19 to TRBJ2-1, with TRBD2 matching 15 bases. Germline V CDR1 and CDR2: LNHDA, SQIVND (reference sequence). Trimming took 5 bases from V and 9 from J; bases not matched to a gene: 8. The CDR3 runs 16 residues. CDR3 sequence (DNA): TGTGCCAGTAGTCCCCGGACTAGCGGGAGGGCTATTGAGCAGTTCTTC. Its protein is CASSPRTSGRAIEQFF.

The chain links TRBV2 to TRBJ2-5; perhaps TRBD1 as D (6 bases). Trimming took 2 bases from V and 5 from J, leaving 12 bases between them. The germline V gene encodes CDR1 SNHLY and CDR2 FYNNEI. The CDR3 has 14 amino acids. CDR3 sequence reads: CASSEIGGGETQYF. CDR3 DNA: TGTGCCAGCAGTGAAATTGGGGGCGGCGAGACCCAGTACTTC.

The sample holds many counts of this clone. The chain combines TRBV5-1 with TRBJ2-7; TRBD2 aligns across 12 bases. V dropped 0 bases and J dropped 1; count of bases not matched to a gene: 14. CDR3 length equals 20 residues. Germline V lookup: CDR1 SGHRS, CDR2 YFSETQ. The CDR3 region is CASSLGVDFGLAGMSYEQYF. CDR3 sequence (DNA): TGCGCCAGCAGCTTGGGGGTGGACTTCGGACTAGCGGGGATGTCCTACGAGCAGTACTTC. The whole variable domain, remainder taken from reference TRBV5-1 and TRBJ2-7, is KAGVTQTPRYLIKTRGQQVTLSCSPISGHRSVSWYQQTPGQGLQFLFEYFSETQRNKGNFPGRFSGRQFSNSRSEMNVSTLELGDSALYLCASSLGVDFGLAGMSYEQYFGPGTRLTVT.

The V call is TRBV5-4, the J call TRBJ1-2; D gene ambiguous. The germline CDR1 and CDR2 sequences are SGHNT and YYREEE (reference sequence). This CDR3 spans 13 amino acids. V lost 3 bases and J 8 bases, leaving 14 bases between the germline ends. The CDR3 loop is CASSYAGSGGYTF. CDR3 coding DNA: TGTGCCAGCAGCTACGCCGGGTCTGGGGGCTACACCTTC.

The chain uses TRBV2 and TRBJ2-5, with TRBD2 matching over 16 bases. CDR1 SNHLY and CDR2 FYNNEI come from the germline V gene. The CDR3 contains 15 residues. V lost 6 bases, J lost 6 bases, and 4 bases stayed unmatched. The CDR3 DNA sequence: TGTGCCAGCAGGCCGGGACTAGCGGGAGGGCAGACCCAGTACTTC. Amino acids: CASRPGLAGGQTQYF.

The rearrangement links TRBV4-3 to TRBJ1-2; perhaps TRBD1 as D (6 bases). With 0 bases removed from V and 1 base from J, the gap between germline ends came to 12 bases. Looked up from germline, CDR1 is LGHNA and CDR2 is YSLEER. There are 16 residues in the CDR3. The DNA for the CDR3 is TGCGCCAGCAGCCAAGAGTCGACAGGTTATAACTATGGCTACACCTTC. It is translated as CASSQESTGYNYGYTF.

The CDR3 spells CASSSRSSYEQYF. CDR3 DNA: TGTGCCAGCAGCTCTCGTAGCTCCTACGAGCAGTACTTC. This chain links TRBV5-4 with TRBJ2-7; D remains ambiguous. The germline CDR1 and CDR2 sequences are SGHNT and YYREEE (reference sequence). Trimming took off 3 bases at V and 0 bases at J, with 7 bases between the two ends. The CDR3 has 13 residues.

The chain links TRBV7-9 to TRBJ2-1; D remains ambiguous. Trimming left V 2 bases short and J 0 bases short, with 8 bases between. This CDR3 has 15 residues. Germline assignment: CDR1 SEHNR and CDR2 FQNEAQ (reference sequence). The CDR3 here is CASSLWQSSYNEQFF. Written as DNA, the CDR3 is TGTGCCAGCAGCTTATGGCAAAGCTCCTACAATGAGCAGTTCTTC.

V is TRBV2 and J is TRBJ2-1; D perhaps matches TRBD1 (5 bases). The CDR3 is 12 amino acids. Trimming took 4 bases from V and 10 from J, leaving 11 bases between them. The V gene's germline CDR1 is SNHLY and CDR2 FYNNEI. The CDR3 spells CASSVRQGEQFF. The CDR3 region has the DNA TGTGCCAGCAGTGTAAGGCAGGGAGAGCAGTTCTTC.

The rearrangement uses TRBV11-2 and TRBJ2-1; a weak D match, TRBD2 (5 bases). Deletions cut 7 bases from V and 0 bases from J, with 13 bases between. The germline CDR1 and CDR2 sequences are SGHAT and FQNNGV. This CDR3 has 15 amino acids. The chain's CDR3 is CASKKDGVSYNEQFF. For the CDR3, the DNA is TGTGCCAGCAAGAAGGACGGGGTCTCCTACAATGAGCAGTTCTTC. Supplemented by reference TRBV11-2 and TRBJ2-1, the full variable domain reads EAGVAQSPRYKIIEKRQSVAFWCNPISGHATLYWYQQILGQGPKLLIQFQNNGVVDDSQLPKDRFSAERLKGVDSTLKIQPAKLEDSAVYLCASKKDGVSYNEQFFGPGTRLTVL.

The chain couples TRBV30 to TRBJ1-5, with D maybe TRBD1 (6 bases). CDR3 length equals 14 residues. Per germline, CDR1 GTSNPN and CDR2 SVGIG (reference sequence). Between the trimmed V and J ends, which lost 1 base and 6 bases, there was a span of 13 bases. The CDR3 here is CAWSGLGGRQPQHF. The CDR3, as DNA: TGTGCCTGGAGTGGGTTGGGGGGGCGTCAGCCCCAGCATTTT.

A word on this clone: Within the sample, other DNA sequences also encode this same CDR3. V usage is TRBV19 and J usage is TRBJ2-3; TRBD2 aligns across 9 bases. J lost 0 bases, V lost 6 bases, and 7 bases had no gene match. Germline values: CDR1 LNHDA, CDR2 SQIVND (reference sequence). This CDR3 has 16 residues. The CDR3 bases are TGTGCCAGTAGCTTACTAGCGGGCGCTAGCACAGATACGCAGTATTTT. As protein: CASSLLAGASTDTQYF.

The CDR3 DNA sequence: TGTGCCAGCAGTGAAGTGCCAGGGAAGGGCACTGAAGCTTTCTTT. Translated, it gives CASSEVPGKGTEAFF. V gene TRBV6-1 combines with J gene TRBJ1-1; D may be TRBD1 (5 bases). Germline values: CDR1 MNHNS, CDR2 SASEGT. Trimming took off 1 base at V and 4 bases at J, with 13 bases between the two ends. The CDR3 runs 15 residues.

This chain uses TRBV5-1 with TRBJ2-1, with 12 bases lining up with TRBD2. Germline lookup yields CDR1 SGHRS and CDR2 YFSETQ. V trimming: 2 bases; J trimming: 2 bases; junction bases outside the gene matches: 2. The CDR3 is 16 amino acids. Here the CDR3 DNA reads TGCGCCAGCAGCTTCAGGACTAGCGGGACCTACAATGAGCAGTTCTTC. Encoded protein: CASSFRTSGTYNEQFF.

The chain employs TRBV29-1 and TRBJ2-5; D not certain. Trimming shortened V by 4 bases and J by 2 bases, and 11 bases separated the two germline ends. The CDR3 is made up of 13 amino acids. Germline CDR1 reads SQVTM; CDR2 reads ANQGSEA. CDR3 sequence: CSVGFAVQETQYF. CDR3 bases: TGCAGCGTTGGGTTTGCAGTACAAGAGACCCAGTACTTC.

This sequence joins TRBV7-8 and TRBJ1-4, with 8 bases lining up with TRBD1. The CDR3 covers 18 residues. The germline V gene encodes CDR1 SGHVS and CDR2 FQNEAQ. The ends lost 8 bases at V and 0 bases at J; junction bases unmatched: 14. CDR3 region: CASAPQDRASPTNEKLFF. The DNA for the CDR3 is TGTGCCAGCGCGCCCCAGGACAGGGCAAGTCCAACTAATGAAAAACTGTTTTTT.

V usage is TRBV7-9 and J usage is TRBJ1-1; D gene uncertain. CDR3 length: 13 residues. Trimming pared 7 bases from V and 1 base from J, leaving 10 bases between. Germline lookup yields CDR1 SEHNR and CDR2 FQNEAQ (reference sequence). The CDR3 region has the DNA TGTGCCAGCACATCGAGGCAGAACACTGAAGCTTTCTTT. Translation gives CASTSRQNTEAFF.

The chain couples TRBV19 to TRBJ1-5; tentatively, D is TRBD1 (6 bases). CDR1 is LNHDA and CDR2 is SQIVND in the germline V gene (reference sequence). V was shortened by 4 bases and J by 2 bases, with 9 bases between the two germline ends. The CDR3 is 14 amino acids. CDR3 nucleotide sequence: TGTGCCAGTAGTAGGGCAGGGGGCAATCAGCCCCAGCATTTT. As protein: CASSRAGGNQPQHF.

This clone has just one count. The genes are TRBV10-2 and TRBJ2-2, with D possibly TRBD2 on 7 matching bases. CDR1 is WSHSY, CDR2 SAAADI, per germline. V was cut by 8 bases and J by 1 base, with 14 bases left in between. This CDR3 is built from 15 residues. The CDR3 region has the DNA TGCGCCAGCCTGGGGGGGCTATTGAACACCGGGGAGCTGTTTTTT. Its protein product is CASLGGLLNTGELFF.

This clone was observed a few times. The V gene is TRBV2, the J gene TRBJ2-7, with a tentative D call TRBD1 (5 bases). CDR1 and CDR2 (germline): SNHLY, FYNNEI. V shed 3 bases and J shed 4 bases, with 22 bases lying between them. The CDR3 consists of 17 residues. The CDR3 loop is CASSEILAAGNTYEQYF. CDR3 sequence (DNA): TGTGCCAGCAGTGAGATCTTGGCGGCAGGGAATACGTACGAGCAGTACTTC.

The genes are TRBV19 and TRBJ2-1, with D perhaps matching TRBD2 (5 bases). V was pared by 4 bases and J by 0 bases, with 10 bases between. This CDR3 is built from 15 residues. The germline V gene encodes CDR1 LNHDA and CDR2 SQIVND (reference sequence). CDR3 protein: CASSSTGSSYNEQFF. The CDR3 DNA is TGTGCCAGTAGTAGCACGGGGAGCTCCTACAATGAGCAGTTCTTC. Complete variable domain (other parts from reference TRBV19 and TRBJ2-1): DGGITQSPKYLFRKEGQNVTLSCEQNLNHDAMYWYRQDPGQGLRLIYYSQIVNDFQKGDIAEGYSVSREKKESFPLTVTSAQKNPTAFYLCASSSTGSSYNEQFFGPGTRLTVL.

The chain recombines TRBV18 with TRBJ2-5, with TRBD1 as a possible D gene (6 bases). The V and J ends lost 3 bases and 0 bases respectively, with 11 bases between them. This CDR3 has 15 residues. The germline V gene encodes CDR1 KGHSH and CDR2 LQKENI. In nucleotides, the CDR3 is TGTGCCAGCTCACCGTTGGACAGATACCAAGAGACCCAGTACTTC. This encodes CASSPLDRYQETQYF. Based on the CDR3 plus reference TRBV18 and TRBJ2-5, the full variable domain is NAGVMQNPRHLVRRRGQEARLRCSPMKGHSHVYWYRQLPEEGLKFMVYLQKENIIDESGMPKERFSAEFPKEGPSILRIQQVVRGDSAAYFCASSPLDRYQETQYFGPGTRLLVL.

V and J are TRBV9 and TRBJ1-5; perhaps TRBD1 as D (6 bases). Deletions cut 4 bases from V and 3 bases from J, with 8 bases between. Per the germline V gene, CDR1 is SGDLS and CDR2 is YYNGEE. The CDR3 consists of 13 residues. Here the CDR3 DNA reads TGTGCCAGCAGCACAGGGCCCAATCAGCCCCAGCATTTT. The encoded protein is CASSTGPNQPQHF. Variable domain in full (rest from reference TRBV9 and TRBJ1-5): DSGVTQTPKHLITATGQRVTLRCSPRSGDLSVYWYQQSLDQGLQFLIQYYNGEERAKGNILERFSAQQFPDLHSELNLSSLELGDSALYFCASSTGPNQPQHFGDGTRLSIL.

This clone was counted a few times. The CDR3 loop is CASSGGRETQYF. For the CDR3, the DNA is TGTGCCAGTTCAGGGGGCCGAGAGACCCAGTACTTC. This rearrangement joins TRBV19 to TRBJ2-5, with 8 bases that match TRBD1. This CDR3 region has 12 residues. Germline CDR1 reads LNHDA; CDR2 reads SQIVND (reference sequence). The trim removed 8 bases at V and 4 bases at J, leaving 3 bases unmatched.

The chain's CDR3 is CASSERNEQFF. The CDR3 bases are TGCGCCAGCAGCGAGAGGAATGAGCAGTTCTTC. The chain combines TRBV10-1 with TRBJ2-1, with unresolved D. V lost 6 bases and J 7 bases, leaving 7 bases between the germline ends. CDR1 WNHNN and CDR2 SYGVQD come from the germline V gene (reference sequence). This CDR3 has 11 amino acids.